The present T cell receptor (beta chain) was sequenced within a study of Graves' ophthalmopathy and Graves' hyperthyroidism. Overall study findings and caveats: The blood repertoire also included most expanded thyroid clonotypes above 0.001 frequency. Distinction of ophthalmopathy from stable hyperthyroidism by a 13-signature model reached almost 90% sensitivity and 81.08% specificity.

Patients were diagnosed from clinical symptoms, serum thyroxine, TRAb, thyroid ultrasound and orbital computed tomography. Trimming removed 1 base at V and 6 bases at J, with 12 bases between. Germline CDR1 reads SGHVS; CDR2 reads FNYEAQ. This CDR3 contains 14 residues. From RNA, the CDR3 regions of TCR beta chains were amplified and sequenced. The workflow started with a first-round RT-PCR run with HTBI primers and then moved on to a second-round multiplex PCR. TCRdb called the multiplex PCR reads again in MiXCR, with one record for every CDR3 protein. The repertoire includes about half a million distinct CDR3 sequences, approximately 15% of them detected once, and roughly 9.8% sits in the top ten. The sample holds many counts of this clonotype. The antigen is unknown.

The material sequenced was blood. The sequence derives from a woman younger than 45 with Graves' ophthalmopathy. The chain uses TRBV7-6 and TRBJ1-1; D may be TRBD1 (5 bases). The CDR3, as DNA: TGTGCCAGCAGCTTAGATGGGGGGAGGGCTGAAGCTTTCTTT. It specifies CASSLDGGRAEAFF.